One and the same sample provided the 9 T cell receptor beta chains below, sequenced in a study of OX40 agonist ivuxolimab in advanced cancers. Profiled with immunoSEQ multiplex PCR; TCRdb holds only in-frame clones, not every one. The table lists more than 50,000 clones, around 88% of them singletons. The sequences come from CD4+ or CD8+ T cells sorted from blood, collected in a trial of the OX40 agonist ivuxolimab. These TCRs come from an adult with an advanced solid tumor such as melanoma, head and neck, liver or kidney cancer.

The chain is built from TRBV5-8 and TRBJ2-7; TRBD1 is a possible D gene (6 bases). The germline gives CDR1 SGHTS, CDR2 YDEGEE. The CDR3 runs to 19 residues. The V end lost 0 bases, the J end lost 0 bases, and 22 bases lay between the germline ends. CDR3 residues: CASSLGFSGATILSYEQYF. CDR3 sequence (DNA): TGTGCCAGCAGCTTGGGATTCTCAGGGGCAACCATACTCTCCTACGAGCAGTACTTC.

The chain combines TRBV28 with TRBJ2-3; 10 positions agree with TRBD2. V dropped 2 bases and J dropped 3; count of bases not matched to a gene: 5. Germline-derived CDR1 and CDR2 are MDHEN and SYDVKM. This CDR3 is 16 amino acids long. CDR3 protein: CASSLRLAGVTDTQYF. The CDR3 region has the DNA TGTGCCAGCAGTTTACGCCTAGCGGGGGTTACAGATACGCAGTATTTT.

The chain couples TRBV10-3 to TRBJ1-2; D might be TRBD1 (5 bases). Trimming took off 0 bases at V and 4 bases at J, with 12 bases between the two ends. CDR1 is ENHRY and CDR2 is SYGVKD in the germline V gene. The CDR3 is made up of 15 amino acids. The CDR3 DNA sequence: TGTGCCATCAGTGAGTCGGGGGAAGGTAGCTATGGCTACACCTTC. This sequence encodes CAISESGEGSYGYTF.

V usage is TRBV20-1 and J usage is TRBJ2-6; no reliable D call. Trimming cost V 6 bases and J 4 bases, with 4 bases left between them. This CDR3 is built from 11 residues. The germline gives CDR1 DFQATT, CDR2 SNEGSKA (reference sequence). CDR3 in DNA: TGCAGTGCAGCCGGGGCCAACGTCCTGACTTTC. It is translated as CSAAGANVLTF.

V gene TRBV2 combines with J gene TRBJ1-5, with TRBD1 as a possible D gene (6 bases). The CDR3 length is 14 residues. Germline V gene lookup returns CDR1 SNHLY and CDR2 FYNNEI. The V end lost 4 bases, the J end lost 7 bases, and 14 bases lay between the germline ends. The CDR3 sequence: CASSAWGGSQPQHF. CDR3 coding DNA: TGTGCCAGCAGTGCGTGGGGGGGCAGCCAGCCCCAGCATTTT. Using reference TRBV2 and TRBJ1-5 for the parts outside the CDR3, the full variable domain is EPEVTQTPSHQVTQMGQEVILRCVPISNHLYFYWYRQILGQKVEFLVSFYNNEISEKSEIFDDQFSVERPDGSNFTLKIRSTKLEDSAMYFCASSAWGGSQPQHFGDGTRLSIL.

The chain couples TRBV9 to TRBJ2-7; 8 positions match TRBD1. The CDR3 has 15 amino acids. J was trimmed by 3 bases and V by 0 bases; bases with no gene match: 5. Germline CDR1 is SGDLS and CDR2 is YYNGEE. Here the CDR3 DNA reads TGTGCCAGCAGCGTAGAGGCAGGGGGCGTCTACGAGCAGTACTTC. It encodes CASSVEAGGVYEQYF.

This clone was detected only a few times. The identical CDR3 is also encoded by other nucleotide sequences in the sample. The V gene is TRBV6-5, the J gene TRBJ1-5, with D unclear. Trimming left V 0 bases short and J 5 bases short, with 8 bases between. Looked up from germline, CDR1 is MNHEY and CDR2 is SVGAGI. The CDR3 is 14 residues long. The DNA for the CDR3 is TGTGCCAGCAGTTACTCCGACTCCTATCAGCCCCAGCATTTT. This sequence encodes CASSYSDSYQPQHF.

The V and J genes are TRBV7-9 and TRBJ2-3; no firm D call. The V gene lost 3 bases and the J gene lost 2 bases, with 9 bases spanning the gap. Germline CDR1 is SEHNR and CDR2 is FQNEAQ (reference sequence). CDR3 length: 14 amino acids. CDR3: CASSFPRPTDTQYF. CDR3 nucleotides: TGTGCCAGCAGCTTTCCCAGGCCCACAGATACGCAGTATTTT.

V is TRBV6-6 and J is TRBJ1-1; tentative D call: TRBD1 (6 bases). Trimming removed 6 bases at V and 4 bases at J, with 18 bases between. The CDR3 extends over 15 amino acids. Germline V gene sequence: CDR1 MNHNY, CDR2 SVGAGI (reference sequence). DNA of the CDR3: TGTGCCAGCAGACAGCCATCCACAGGGATCACTGAAGCTTTCTTT. Translating gives CASRQPSTGITEAFF.